Sequencing of this TCR beta chain was carried out in a study of vaccination and CD4 T cells after COVID-19. At the level of the study: Diagnosis preceded the drawing of post-COVID samples by a median around 95 days (range 35 to 161). At a median approximately 72 days (range 14 to 241) after dose two, post-vaccine samples were obtained. Notes on the study in general: Relatively small numbers of convalescent patients were studied, with no early post-infection timepoints included.

A word on this clonotype: Its matching antigen is unknown.

Sequenced with the Oncomine TCR Beta short-read assay was DNA taken from cultured CD4+ T cells. TCRdb called the PCR reads again in MiXCR, with one record for every CDR3 protein. The sample holds around 16,000 distinct CDR3 sequences, 73% seen once. Described treatment: roughly 11-day PBMC culture with coronavirus spike peptide pools or control peptides (ViraFEST assay). Material: CD4+ T cells from blood, cultured in vitro. This clonotype originated in a human donor who had recovered from COVID-19.

CDR3 protein: CASSLLAGGTDTQYF. The CDR3 nucleotides are TGTGCCAGCAGCCTCTTGGCGGGAGGCACAGATACGCAGTATTTT. The chain links TRBV6-1 to TRBJ2-3; 7 nucleotides line up with TRBD2. Germline V gene data show CDR1 as MNHNS and CDR2 as SASEGT. V was clipped by 6 bases and J by 1 base; unmatched bases: 7. CDR3 length: 15 amino acids.